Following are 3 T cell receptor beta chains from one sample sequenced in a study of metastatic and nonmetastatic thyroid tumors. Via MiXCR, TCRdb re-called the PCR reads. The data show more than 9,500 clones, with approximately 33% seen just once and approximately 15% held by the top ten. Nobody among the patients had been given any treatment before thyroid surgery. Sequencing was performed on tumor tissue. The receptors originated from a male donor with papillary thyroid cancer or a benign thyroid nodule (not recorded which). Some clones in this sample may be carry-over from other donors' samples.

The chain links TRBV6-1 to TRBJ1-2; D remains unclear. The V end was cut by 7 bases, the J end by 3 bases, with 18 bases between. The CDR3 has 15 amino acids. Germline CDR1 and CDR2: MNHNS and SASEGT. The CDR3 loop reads CASTWADSTDYGYTF. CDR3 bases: TGTGCCAGCACATGGGCAGACTCCACCGACTATGGCTACACCTTC.

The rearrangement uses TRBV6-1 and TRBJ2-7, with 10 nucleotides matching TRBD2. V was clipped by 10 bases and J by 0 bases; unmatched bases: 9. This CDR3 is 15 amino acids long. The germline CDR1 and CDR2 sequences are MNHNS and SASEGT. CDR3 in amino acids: CATDGVAGGSYEQYF. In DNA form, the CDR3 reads TGTGCCACAGATGGGGTAGCGGGGGGCTCCTACGAGCAGTACTTC.

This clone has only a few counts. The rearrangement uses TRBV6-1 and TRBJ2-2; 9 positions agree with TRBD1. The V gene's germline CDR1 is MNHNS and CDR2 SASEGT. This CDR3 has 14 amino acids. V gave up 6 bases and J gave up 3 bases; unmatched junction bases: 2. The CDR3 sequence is CASRGQGDTGELFF. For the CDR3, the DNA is TGTGCCAGCAGGGGACAGGGTGACACCGGGGAGCTGTTTTTT.